This record concerns one T cell receptor beta chain sequence. The data derive from a study of blood T cell repertoires in COVID-19. Study details: T cells, B-cell-depleted T cells, or PBMCs supplied cDNA or gDNA.

V lost 10 bases to trimming and J lost 1 base; unmatched junction nucleotides: 3. The germline gives CDR1 MNHEY, CDR2 SVGAGI. The CDR3 contains 12 residues. Original handling: Reference gene primer amplification yielded estimated nucleated cell counts. Measured with immunoSEQ multiplex PCR; TCRdb has only the in-frame clones, and not every one. From that table come the V and J calls and clone size; the DNA was used to work out D and trimming. The sample includes under 200,000 clones, roughly 89% of them seen just once. The receptor's source is a woman aged 60 to 75 who had recovered from COVID-19. Sequencing used peripheral blood. The gene calls are TRBV6-5 and TRBJ2-5; 7 nucleotides align to TRBD1. CDR3 DNA: TGTGCCACAGGGACAGCCCAAGAGACCCAGTACTTC. Translating it yields CATGTAQETQYF.